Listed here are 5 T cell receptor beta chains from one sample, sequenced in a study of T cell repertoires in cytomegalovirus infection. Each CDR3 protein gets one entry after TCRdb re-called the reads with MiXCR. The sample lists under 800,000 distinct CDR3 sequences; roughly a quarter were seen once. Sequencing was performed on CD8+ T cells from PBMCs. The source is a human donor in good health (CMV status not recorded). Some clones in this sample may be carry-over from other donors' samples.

The CDR3 loop is CASSEDPGARSEAFF. The CDR3 DNA reads TGTGCCAGCAGTGAAGATCCGGGGGCTAGGTCTGAAGCTTTCTTT. J is TRBJ1-1 and V is TRBV2, with a possible D match to TRBD1 (6 bases). V was shortened by 1 base and J by 6 bases, with 15 bases between the two germline ends. The CDR3 runs to 15 residues. Germline V gene lookup returns CDR1 SNHLY and CDR2 FYNNEI.

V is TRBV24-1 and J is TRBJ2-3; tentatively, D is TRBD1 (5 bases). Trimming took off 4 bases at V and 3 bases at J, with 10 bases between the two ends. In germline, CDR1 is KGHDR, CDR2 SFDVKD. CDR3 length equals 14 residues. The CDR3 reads CATSDREGTDTQYF. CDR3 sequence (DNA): TGTGCCACCAGTGACAGGGAAGGAACAGATACGCAGTATTTT.

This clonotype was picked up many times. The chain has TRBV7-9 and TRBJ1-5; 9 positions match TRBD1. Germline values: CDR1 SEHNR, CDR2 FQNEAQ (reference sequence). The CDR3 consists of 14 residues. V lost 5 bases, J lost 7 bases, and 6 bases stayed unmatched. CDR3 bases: TGTGCCAGCAGCCAAGAGACAGGGGGGCAGCCCCAGCATTTT. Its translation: CASSQETGGQPQHF. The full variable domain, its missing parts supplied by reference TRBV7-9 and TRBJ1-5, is DTGVSQNPRHKITKRGQNVTFRCDPISEHNRLYWYRQTLGQGPEFLTYFQNEAQLEKSRLLSDRFSAERPKGSFSTLEIQRTEQGDSAMYLCASSQETGGQPQHFGDGTRLSIL.

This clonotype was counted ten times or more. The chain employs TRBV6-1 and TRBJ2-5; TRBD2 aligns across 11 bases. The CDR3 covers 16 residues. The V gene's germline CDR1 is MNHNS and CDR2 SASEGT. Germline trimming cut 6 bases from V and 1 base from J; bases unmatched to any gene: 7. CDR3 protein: CASRDPTSGAQETQYF. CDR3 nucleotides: TGTGCCAGCAGAGACCCGACTAGCGGGGCCCAAGAGACCCAGTACTTC.

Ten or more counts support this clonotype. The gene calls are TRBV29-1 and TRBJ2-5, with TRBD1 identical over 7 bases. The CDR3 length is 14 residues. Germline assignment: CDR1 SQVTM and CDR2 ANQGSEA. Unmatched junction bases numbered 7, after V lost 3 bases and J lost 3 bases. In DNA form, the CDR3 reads TGCAGCGTTGACAGGGGGATTGGTGAAGAGACCCAGTACTTC. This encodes CSVDRGIGEETQYF.